This is a list of T cell receptor beta chains from one sample in a study of cytomegalovirus exposure and HLA in healthy donors. Profiling relied on immunoSEQ multiplex PCR, and the TCRdb table lists in-frame clones only, not all of them. The sample carries about 280,000 clones, roughly 90% recorded once. The sequenced sample consisted of PBMCs. The receptors were sampled from a young woman in good health and CMV-seronegative. The CDR3 runs from the conserved cysteine through the conserved F or W. A D gene is named only where the DNA matches it firmly. Clone sizes are given selectively: once, few, many, or a class where the clone is expanded.

.	TRBV13	TRBJ2-3	TRBD2	17	CASSSTTGTSGTDTQYF	TGTGCCAGCAGCTCCACAACCGGGACTAGCGGGACAGATACGCAGTATTTT
.	TRBV27	TRBJ1-4	.	15	CASSLNHPGDEKLFF	TGTGCCAGCAGTTTAAACCACCCGGGGGATGAAAAACTGTTTTTT
few	TRBV5-4	TRBJ2-2	.	17	CASSLEAGWSNTGELFF	TGTGCCAGCAGCTTGGAGGCAGGGTGGTCGAACACCGGGGAGCTGTTTTTT
.	TRBV4-2	TRBJ1-5	.	15	CASSQGGTSNQPQHF	TGTGCCAGCAGCCAGGGGGGGACCAGCAATCAGCCCCAGCATTTT
.	TRBV5-1	TRBJ2-1	TRBD2	17	CASSRPGLAGTYNEQFF	TGCGCCAGCAGCCGACCGGGACTAGCGGGGACCTACAATGAGCAGTTCTTC
.	TRBV2	TRBJ1-1	.	12	CASRLYETEAFF	TGTGCCAGCAGACTTTATGAGACTGAAGCTTTCTTT
once	TRBV27	TRBJ1-1	.	17	CASRFITGFGISTEAFF	TGTGCCAGCAGATTTATTACAGGCTTCGGTATAAGCACTGAAGCTTTCTTT
.	TRBV5-6	TRBJ2-3	TRBD1	16	CASSGGTGRGTDTQYF	TGTGCCAGCAGCGGTGGGACAGGGCGAGGCACAGATACGCAGTATTTT
.	TRBV9	TRBJ2-7	TRBD1	14	CASSRDRVFGEQYF	TGTGCCAGCAGCCGCGACAGGGTTTTTGGCGAGCAGTACTTC
.	TRBV27	TRBJ1-2	TRBD1	13	CASKITGGAGYTF	TGTGCCAGCAAAATCACAGGGGGCGCTGGCTACACCTTC
.	TRBV2	TRBJ2-7	TRBD1	13	CASSNRGWYEQYF	TGTGCCAGCAGCAACAGGGGATGGTACGAGCAGTACTTC
.	TRBV5-8	TRBJ1-5	.	20	CASSLVAATETLRNNQPQHF	TGTGCCAGCAGCTTGGTAGCTGCGACAGAGACGCTACGGAACAATCAGCCCCAGCATTTT
.	TRBV6-1	TRBJ2-5	TRBD1	13	CASSGTGLETQYF	TGTGCCAGCAGTGGGACAGGACTAGAGACCCAGTACTTC
few	TRBV10-1	TRBJ2-5	TRBD2	15	CASSRGGGGEETQYF	TGCGCCAGCAGCCGAGGCGGGGGTGGCGAAGAGACCCAGTACTTC
.	TRBV7-9	TRBJ1-1	.	15	CSSSFFTAMNTEAFF	TGTTCCAGCAGCTTTTTTACAGCCATGAACACTGAAGCTTTCTTT
.	TRBV29-1	TRBJ2-5	.	13	CSVDPRLQETQYF	TGCAGCGTTGATCCTAGGTTACAAGAGACCCAGTACTTC
.	TRBV27	TRBJ2-2	.	13	CASKDSNTGELFF	TGTGCCAGCAAAGACAGTAACACCGGGGAGCTGTTTTTT
.	TRBV5-1	TRBJ2-2	.	14	CASSLEGSGGELFF	TGCGCCAGCAGCTTGGAAGGTTCGGGCGGGGAGCTGTTTTTT
.	TRBV29-1	TRBJ1-2	.	13	CSVPHGGGNGYTF	TGCAGCGTGCCCCACGGGGGGGGAAATGGCTACACCTTC
.	TRBV18	TRBJ2-7	TRBD1	16	CASSHPDRDFSYEQYF	TGTGCCAGCTCACATCCCGACAGGGATTTCTCCTACGAGCAGTACTTC
.	TRBV7-9	TRBJ1-4	.	15	CASSLGRGANEKLFF	TGTGCCAGCAGCTTGGGTAGGGGCGCTAATGAAAAACTGTTTTTT
.	TRBV20-1	TRBJ2-1	.	11	CSAIAYNEQFF	TGCAGTGCTATCGCCTACAATGAGCAGTTCTTC
.	TRBV7-9	TRBJ2-2	.	15	CASSLAGGAYGELFF	TGTGCCAGCAGCTTAGCTGGGGGGGCCTACGGGGAGCTGTTTTTT
.	TRBV5-1	TRBJ2-2	.	15	CASSLGRMNTGELFF	TGCGCCAGCAGCTTGGGCAGGATGAACACCGGGGAGCTGTTTTTT
once	TRBV6-5	TRBJ1-3	.	15	CATSHRSVSGNTIYF	TGTGCCACTTCCCACAGGTCTGTCTCTGGAAACACCATATATTTT
.	TRBV30	TRBJ1-2	.	13	CAWNVEVNYGYTF	TGTGCCTGGAATGTGGAGGTTAACTATGGCTACACCTTC
.	TRBV5-1	TRBJ2-1	.	13	CASGAGSSDEQFF	TGCGCCAGCGGCGCAGGGTCTTCGGATGAGCAGTTCTTC
once	TRBV11-3	TRBJ2-2	.	14	CASSWGQNTGELFF	TGTGCCAGCAGCTGGGGACAAAACACCGGGGAGCTGTTTTTT
.	TRBV19	TRBJ2-3	.	15	CASSRGGRFTDTQYF	TGTGCCAGTAGTAGGGGGGGCAGATTCACAGATACGCAGTATTTT
few	TRBV4-1	TRBJ1-1	.	15	CASSQGGGLSTEAFF	TGCGCCAGCAGCCAAGGTGGGGGGTTGAGCACTGAAGCTTTCTTT
.	TRBV30	TRBJ1-1	TRBD1	14	CAWSVHSGQGKAFF	TGTGCCTGGAGTGTACATTCCGGACAGGGAAAAGCTTTCTTT
.	TRBV19	TRBJ1-4	.	14	CASSIAGLNEKLFF	TGTGCCAGTAGTATAGCCGGACTTAATGAAAAACTGTTTTTT
once	TRBV10-2	TRBJ1-6	TRBD1	21	CASTGGWGQGAVSSYNSPLHF	TGCGCCAGCACCGGAGGCTGGGGACAGGGGGCGGTAAGCTCCTATAATTCACCCCTCCACTTT
.	TRBV6-1	TRBJ1-2	TRBD1	13	CASSSQGGYGYTF	TGTGCCAGCAGCTCACAGGGGGGGTATGGCTACACCTTC
.	TRBV19	TRBJ2-5	TRBD2	15	CASSIGGGGSETQYF	TGTGCCAGTAGTATAGGCGGGGGGGGCAGCGAGACCCAGTACTTC
.	TRBV29-1	TRBJ1-2	TRBD1	13	CSSLGGPNYGYTF	TGCAGCTCATTAGGGGGCCCTAACTATGGCTACACCTTC
.	TRBV18	TRBJ2-7	.	14	CASSPRDNSYEQYF	TGTGCCAGCTCACCCCGGGACAACTCCTACGAGCAGTACTTC
.	TRBV11-2	TRBJ2-2	.	16	CASSLDRGGHTGELFF	TGTGCCAGCAGCCTCGACCGAGGAGGGCACACCGGGGAGCTGTTTTTT
.	TRBV6-6	TRBJ2-5	TRBD2	16	CASSYEWGGREETQYF	TGTGCCAGCAGTTACGAGTGGGGGGGACGCGAAGAGACCCAGTACTTC
.	TRBV7-2	TRBJ2-3	.	15	CASSLQGGGTDTQYF	TGTGCCAGCAGCTTACAGGGCGGTGGCACAGATACGCAGTATTTT
.	TRBV11-2	TRBJ1-2	.	13	CASSLGREYGYTF	TGTGCCAGCAGCTTGGGCAGGGAATATGGGTACACCTTC
.	TRBV4-2	TRBJ2-2	.	14	CASSQGPGARELFF	TGTGCCAGCAGCCAAGGGCCAGGGGCGCGGGAGCTGTTTTTT
once	TRBV11-2	TRBJ2-3	TRBD2	15	CASSLAGGDTDTQYF	TGTGCCAGCAGCTTAGCGGGGGGGGACACAGATACGCAGTATTTT
.	TRBV2	TRBJ2-2	TRBD2	15	CASSDTSGGAGELFF	TGTGCCAGCAGTGATACTAGCGGGGGAGCCGGGGAGCTGTTTTTT
once	TRBV30	TRBJ1-6	.	14	CAWIRSSYNSPLHF	TGTGCCTGGATTCGGAGCTCCTATAATTCCCCCCTCCACTTT
.	TRBV19	TRBJ2-1	TRBD1	10	CASFGQGLFF	TGTGCCAGTTTCGGACAGGGCCTGTTCTTC
.	TRBV19	TRBJ1-4	.	15	CASARTIATNEKLFF	TGTGCCAGTGCCCGGACTATCGCGACTAATGAAAAACTGTTTTTT
.	TRBV4-2	TRBJ2-7	TRBD2	17	CASSQETLAGAIYEQYF	TGTGCCAGCAGCCAAGAAACACTAGCGGGGGCCATCTACGAGCAGTACTTC
once	TRBV7-3	TRBJ2-2	.	15	CASSYEIAGTGELFF	TGTGCCAGCAGCTACGAGATAGCCGGCACCGGGGAGCTGTTTTTT
.	TRBV2	TRBJ2-5	TRBD2	17	CASSRLAGGPGTETQYF	TGTGCCAGCAGTAGACTAGCGGGGGGGCCGGGGACAGAGACCCAGTACTTC
.	TRBV5-1	TRBJ2-5	.	14	CASSLWTAQETQYF	TGCGCCAGCAGCTTGTGGACAGCCCAAGAGACCCAGTACTTC
.	TRBV28	TRBJ1-1	TRBD1	14	CASSLTGGDTEAFF	TGTGCCAGCAGTCTTACAGGGGGGGACACTGAAGCTTTCTTT
few	TRBV7-2	TRBJ2-7	.	11	CASSLNWEQYF	TGTGCCAGCAGCTTAAACTGGGAGCAGTACTTC
.	TRBV19	TRBJ1-2	.	14	CAISGQGRADGYTF	TGTGCCATATCGGGGCAGGGGAGGGCCGATGGCTACACCTTC
few	TRBV5-1	TRBJ1-2	.	14	CASSPRGFNYGYTF	TGCGCCAGCAGCCCCAGGGGCTTTAACTATGGCTACACCTTC